The rows below give T cell receptor beta chains drawn from one sample of a study of T cells in Graves' hyperthyroidism and ophthalmopathy. TCRdb analysed the multiplex PCR reads with MiXCR anew, one entry per CDR3 protein. The table has approximately 400,000 distinct CDR3 sequences, less than 20% seen once. The sequenced sample consisted of blood. These receptors were taken from a woman between 18 and 29 years old with Graves' hyperthyroidism that later progressed to Graves' ophthalmopathy. CDR3s include the opening cysteine and the closing phenylalanine or tryptophan. Fields, in order: CDR3 protein, CDR3 DNA, clone size, J gene, V gene, D gene. A D gene is named only where the DNA matches it firmly. Some rows have no size entry. The others give once, few or many, or a class for an expanded clone.

CDR3aa: CASGPGDRYGYTF; CDR3nt: TGCGCCAGCGGGCCTGGGGACCGGTATGGCTACACCTTC; abundance: many; j_gene: TRBJ1-2; v_gene: TRBV5-1; d_gene: .
CDR3aa: CASRISGTENYGYTF; CDR3nt: TGTGCCAGCAGGATATCCGGGACCGAGAACTATGGCTACACCTTC; abundance: many; j_gene: TRBJ1-2; v_gene: TRBV28; d_gene: .
CDR3aa: CASSAYEGTEAFF; CDR3nt: TGTGCCAGCAGCGCCTACGAGGGCACTGAAGCTTTCTTT; abundance: .; j_gene: TRBJ1-1; v_gene: TRBV10-3; d_gene: .
CDR3aa: CASNRAYNEQFF; CDR3nt: TGTGCCAGCAACAGGGCCTACAATGAGCAGTTCTTC; abundance: .; j_gene: TRBJ2-1; v_gene: TRBV2; d_gene: .
CDR3aa: CASSRTADTEAFF; CDR3nt: TGTGCCAGCAGCCGAACTGCGGACACTGAAGCTTTCTTT; abundance: few; j_gene: TRBJ1-1; v_gene: TRBV7-9; d_gene: .
CDR3aa: CASSLPGGSPLHF; CDR3nt: TGCGCCAGCAGCTTGCCGGGAGGATCACCCCTCCACTTT; abundance: .; j_gene: TRBJ1-6; v_gene: TRBV5-1; d_gene: .
CDR3aa: CASNPGQGYEQYF; CDR3nt: TGTGCCAGCAACCCGGGACAGGGTTACGAGCAGTACTTC; abundance: many; j_gene: TRBJ2-7; v_gene: TRBV28; d_gene: TRBD1
CDR3aa: CASSEKWPGANVLTF; CDR3nt: TGTGCCAGCAGTGAAAAGTGGCCTGGGGCCAACGTCCTGACTTTC; abundance: many; j_gene: TRBJ2-6; v_gene: TRBV2; d_gene: .
CDR3aa: CATSSSMGTQYF; CDR3nt: TGTGCCACCAGCAGTTCCATGGGTACGCAGTATTTT; abundance: many; j_gene: TRBJ2-3; v_gene: TRBV15; d_gene: .
CDR3aa: CASAPGLAGDEQFF; CDR3nt: TGTGCTAGTGCCCCGGGACTAGCTGGGGATGAGCAGTTCTTC; abundance: many; j_gene: TRBJ2-1; v_gene: TRBV12-5; d_gene: TRBD2
CDR3aa: CASSLGPGTGWDTQYF; CDR3nt: TGTGCCAGCAGCTTAGGGCCGGGGACAGGTTGGGATACGCAGTATTTT; abundance: .; j_gene: TRBJ2-3; v_gene: TRBV13; d_gene: TRBD1
CDR3aa: CASKGQGRTAEAFF; CDR3nt: TGCGCCAGCAAGGGACAGGGCCGAACGGCTGAAGCTTTCTTT; abundance: many; j_gene: TRBJ1-1; v_gene: TRBV5-1; d_gene: TRBD1
CDR3aa: CASNSSSQQTRGDNEQFF; CDR3nt: TGTGCCAGCAATTCGTCATCACAGCAAACTAGGGGAGACAATGAGCAGTTCTTC; abundance: .; j_gene: TRBJ2-1; v_gene: TRBV27; d_gene: .
CDR3aa: CASSGTGGAHTEAFF; CDR3nt: TGTGCCAGCTCCGGGACAGGGGGCGCGCACACTGAAGCTTTCTTT; abundance: many; j_gene: TRBJ1-1; v_gene: TRBV6-1; d_gene: TRBD1
CDR3aa: CSARVAGGIEKLFF; CDR3nt: TGCAGTGCTAGAGTCGCAGGGGGGATTGAAAAACTGTTTTTT; abundance: many; j_gene: TRBJ1-4; v_gene: TRBV20-1; d_gene: TRBD1
CDR3aa: CASSLPSRGGTDTQYF; CDR3nt: TGTGCCAGCAGTTTACCTTCTCGCGGAGGAACAGATACGCAGTATTTT; abundance: many; j_gene: TRBJ2-3; v_gene: TRBV12-3/TRBV12-4; d_gene: .
CDR3aa: CASSQTGSSNQPQHF; CDR3nt: TGCGCCAGCAGCCAGACAGGTAGTAGCAATCAGCCCCAGCATTTT; abundance: .; j_gene: TRBJ1-5; v_gene: TRBV5-1; d_gene: .
CDR3aa: CASSNQQGPTNEKLFF; CDR3nt: TGTGCCAGCAGCAACCAACAGGGGCCAACTAATGAAAAACTGTTTTTT; abundance: .; j_gene: TRBJ1-4; v_gene: TRBV7-9; d_gene: TRBD1
CDR3aa: CSVAPWRGPETQYF; CDR3nt: TGCAGCGTTGCCCCCTGGCGGGGCCCAGAGACCCAGTACTTC; abundance: .; j_gene: TRBJ2-5; v_gene: TRBV29-1; d_gene: .
CDR3aa: CASSLASRSPYEQYF; CDR3nt: TGTGCCAGCAGCTTAGCCTCCCGATCACCCTACGAGCAGTACTTC; abundance: many; j_gene: TRBJ2-7; v_gene: TRBV7-2; d_gene: .
CDR3aa: CALWSSGANNEQFF; CDR3nt: TGTGCCCTTTGGTCTAGCGGGGCAAACAATGAGCAGTTCTTC; abundance: many; j_gene: TRBJ2-1; v_gene: TRBV12-3/TRBV12-4; d_gene: TRBD2
CDR3aa: CASSPLSRGSGELFF; CDR3nt: TGTGCCAGCAGCCCACTTTCCAGGGGGTCCGGGGAGCTGTTTTTT; abundance: few; j_gene: TRBJ2-2; v_gene: TRBV6-1; d_gene: TRBD1
CDR3aa: CASSLSRDRVNQPQHF; CDR3nt: TGTGCCAGCAGTTTGTCTCGGGACAGAGTCAATCAGCCCCAGCATTTT; abundance: many; j_gene: TRBJ1-5; v_gene: TRBV28; d_gene: TRBD1
CDR3aa: CASSYSQPSTQYF; CDR3nt: TGTGCCAGCAGTTACTCACAGCCGAGTACGCAGTATTTT; abundance: few; j_gene: TRBJ2-3; v_gene: TRBV6-6; d_gene: .
CDR3aa: CASTEGGSSSYEQYF; CDR3nt: TGTGCCAGCACGGAGGGAGGCTCGAGCTCCTACGAGCAGTACTTC; abundance: few; j_gene: TRBJ2-7; v_gene: TRBV2; d_gene: .
CDR3aa: CASSAPWTSGQETQYF; CDR3nt: TGTGCCAGCAGCGCTCCTTGGACTAGCGGCCAAGAGACCCAGTACTTC; abundance: .; j_gene: TRBJ2-5; v_gene: TRBV28; d_gene: TRBD2
CDR3aa: CASSLGSFSYNEQFF; CDR3nt: TGCGCCAGCAGCTTGGGATCCTTCTCCTACAATGAGCAGTTCTTC; abundance: .; j_gene: TRBJ2-1; v_gene: TRBV5-1; d_gene: .
CDR3aa: CSASKREGWEDTQYF; CDR3nt: TGCAGTGCTAGCAAGCGGGAGGGATGGGAAGATACGCAGTATTTT; abundance: .; j_gene: TRBJ2-3; v_gene: TRBV20-1; d_gene: TRBD2
CDR3aa: CAISDFPGTTPTDMQYF; CDR3nt: TGTGCCATCAGTGATTTTCCGGGAACAACACCCACAGATATGCAGTATTTT; abundance: .; j_gene: TRBJ2-3; v_gene: TRBV10-3; d_gene: .
CDR3aa: CASRAFSGRAYNEQFF; CDR3nt: TGTGCCAGCAGAGCATTTAGTGGGAGGGCGTATAATGAGCAGTTCTTC; abundance: many; j_gene: TRBJ2-1; v_gene: TRBV6-1; d_gene: TRBD2
CDR3aa: CSARAPGLAGGRFNEQFF; CDR3nt: TGCAGTGCTAGAGCCCCGGGACTAGCGGGAGGGAGGTTCAATGAGCAGTTCTTC; abundance: .; j_gene: TRBJ2-1; v_gene: TRBV20-1; d_gene: TRBD2
CDR3aa: CVSGTNNEQFF; CDR3nt: TGTGTTAGCGGGACGAACAATGAGCAGTTCTTC; abundance: many; j_gene: TRBJ2-1; v_gene: TRBV11-2; d_gene: TRBD2
CDR3aa: CATSDLTSGKSNEQFF; CDR3nt: TGTGCCACCAGTGACCTGACTAGCGGTAAATCAAATGAGCAGTTCTTC; abundance: .; j_gene: TRBJ2-1; v_gene: TRBV24-1; d_gene: TRBD2
CDR3aa: CAWSPPNNEQFF; CDR3nt: TGTGCCTGGAGTCCTCCCAACAATGAGCAGTTCTTC; abundance: many; j_gene: TRBJ2-1; v_gene: TRBV30; d_gene: .
CDR3aa: CASSYRRSVYEQYF; CDR3nt: TGTGCCAGCAGTTACAGGCGATCCGTCTACGAGCAGTACTTC; abundance: many; j_gene: TRBJ2-7; v_gene: TRBV6-2/TRBV6-3; d_gene: .
CDR3aa: CASSLSDGRTTDTQYF; CDR3nt: TGTGCCAGCAGCTTATCCGACGGGAGGACCACAGATACGCAGTATTTT; abundance: many; j_gene: TRBJ2-3; v_gene: TRBV7-8; d_gene: TRBD2